The clone carrying this TCR beta chain appeared a few times. Its antigen is currently unknown. The entry originates in a study of beta chain features in type 1 diabetes. Study-wide results and caveats: Moderate yet significant TCRB CDR3 shortening was seen in Type 1 diabetes patients in all four CD4+ subsets.

The V gene's germline CDR1 is SGHVS and CDR2 FNYEAQ. CDR3 size: 14 residues. V shed 7 bases, J shed 7 bases, and the junction held 6 bases outside the gene matches. Reverse transcription of all isolated RNA meant that expressed TCRB transcripts were sequenced. The protocol was immunoSEQ multiplex PCR, while the TCRdb copy is restricted to in-frame clones and leaves out a portion. This table has roughly 150,000 clones, 9% to 10% appearing once. Sequencing input: central memory CD4+ T cells from blood. This chain links TRBV7-6 with TRBJ2-1; 11 bases are a match to TRBD1. This TCR derives from a woman aged 25 to 45 with type 1 diabetes. The CDR3 loop is CASTRTGGLNEQFF. The CDR3 nucleotides read TGTGCCAGCACCAGGACAGGGGGCCTGAATGAGCAGTTCTTC.